The clone carrying this T cell receptor beta chain was seen many times. The data originate from a study of neurological immune-mediated disorders. The CDR3 is 12 amino acids. Germline V CDR1 and CDR2: LGHDT, YNNKEL (reference sequence). Trimming removed 8 bases from V and 5 bases from J, with 12 bases in between. The cDNA was generated through 5'RACE incorporating 10-nucleotide random UMIs. MiXCR, applied by TCRdb to the 5' RACE reads, yields one record per CDR3 protein. The sample has 80,000 or so distinct CDR3 sequences; about 9.5% are singletons. This receptor was taken from a man aged 45-65 years in good health. The rearrangement links TRBV3-1 to TRBJ2-5; possible D gene TRBD2, 5 bases. Sequences were obtained from PBMCs. The CDR3 is CASRRDGETQYF. Written as DNA, the CDR3 is TGTGCCAGCCGCCGGGATGGGGAGACCCAGTACTTC.